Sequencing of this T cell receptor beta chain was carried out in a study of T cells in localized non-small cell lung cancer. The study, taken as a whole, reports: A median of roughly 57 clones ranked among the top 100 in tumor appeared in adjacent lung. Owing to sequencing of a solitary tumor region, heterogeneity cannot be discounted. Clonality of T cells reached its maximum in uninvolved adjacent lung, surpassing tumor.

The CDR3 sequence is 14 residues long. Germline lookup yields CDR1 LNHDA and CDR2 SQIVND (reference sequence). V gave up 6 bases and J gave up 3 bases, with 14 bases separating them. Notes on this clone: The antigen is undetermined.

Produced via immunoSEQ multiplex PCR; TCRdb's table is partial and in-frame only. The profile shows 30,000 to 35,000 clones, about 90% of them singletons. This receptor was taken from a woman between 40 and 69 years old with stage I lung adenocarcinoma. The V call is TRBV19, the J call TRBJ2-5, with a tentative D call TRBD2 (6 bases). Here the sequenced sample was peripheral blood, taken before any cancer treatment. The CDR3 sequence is CASRTLGGKETQYF. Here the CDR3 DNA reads TGTGCCAGTAGGACCCTAGGCGGGAAAGAGACCCAGTACTTC.